The rows below give T cell receptor beta chains drawn from one sample of a study of blood T cell repertoires in COVID-19. Repertoires were generated with immunoSEQ multiplex PCR, while TCRdb's copy carries only in-frame clones and drops some. The repertoire holds some 240,000 clones, with 80% to 85% as singletons. Sequenced input: peripheral blood. Every receptor here comes from a woman in her 70s with COVID-19, enrolled during active disease. Each CDR3 is given with its conserved first and last residue. Each record gives: J gene, V gene, D gene, clone size, CDR3 protein, CDR3 DNA. D genes are given only for firm matches. Clone size is shown for a subset of rows, as once, few, many or a class of expanded clone.

TRBJ1-6 | TRBV2 | - | few | CASSLRDSNSPLHF | TGTGCCAGCAGCCTCCGGGACTCCAATTCACCCCTCCACTTT
TRBJ1-2 | TRBV28 | TRBD1 | - | CASSLWGTGVGGYTF | TGTGCCAGCAGTTTATGGGGGACAGGGGTGGGCGGCTACACCTTC
TRBJ2-2 | TRBV7-2 | TRBD1 | - | CASSPRTGNTGELFF | TGTGCCAGCAGCCCTCGGACAGGGAACACCGGGGAGCTGTTTTTT
TRBJ2-2 | TRBV28 | - | - | CASSTGTGYTGELFF | TGTGCCAGTTCGACCGGGACTGGATACACCGGGGAGCTGTTTTTT
TRBJ2-2 | TRBV9 | TRBD2 | - | CASSLRGTSGTNTGELFF | TGTGCCAGCAGCCTGAGGGGGACTAGCGGAACGAACACCGGGGAGCTGTTTTTT
TRBJ1-2 | TRBV24-1 | - | - | CATSDPRQVIFTF | TGTGCCACCAGTGACCCTCGACAGGTTATCTTCACCTTC
TRBJ1-5 | TRBV9 | - | - | CASSVTGGNQPQHF | TGTGCCAGCAGCGTAACCGGGGGAAATCAGCCCCAGCATTTT
TRBJ2-7 | TRBV28 | TRBD1 | - | CASSRQGSLSYEQYF | TGTGCCAGCAGTCGACAGGGCTCCCTCTCCTACGAGCAGTACTTC
TRBJ2-7 | TRBV29-1 | TRBD1 | - | CSVEMDRDHEQYF | TGCAGCGTTGAGATGGACAGGGACCACGAGCAGTACTTC
TRBJ2-7 | TRBV7-3 | TRBD2 | - | CASSLHRIPSGTYEQYF | TGTGCCAGCAGCTTACATCGGATTCCTAGCGGCACCTACGAGCAGTACTTC
TRBJ2-3 | TRBV5-4 | TRBD2 | - | CASSFGGSSDTQYF | TGTGCCAGCAGCTTCGGCGGGAGCTCAGATACGCAGTATTTT
TRBJ1-5 | TRBV3-1/TRBV3-2 | - | - | CASSQSWTAQGQPQHF | TGTGCCAGCAGCCAGAGCTGGACAGCGCAAGGCCAGCCCCAGCATTTT
TRBJ2-7 | TRBV6-5 | TRBD2 | - | CASSFDGLAGEGEQYF | TGTGCCAGCAGTTTCGATGGACTAGCGGGAGAAGGAGAGCAGTACTTC
TRBJ2-7 | TRBV10-1 | TRBD1 | once | CASSVGQGSEQYF | TGCGCCAGCAGTGTCGGACAGGGCTCCGAGCAGTACTTC
TRBJ2-5 | TRBV12-2 | - | - | CASRLEGGRARSFETQYF | TGTGCAAGTCGCTTAGAGGGGGGGCGAGCGAGGAGCTTCGAGACCCAGTACTTC
TRBJ2-7 | TRBV5-6 | - | - | CASSKPEDGVYEQYF | TGTGCCAGCAGCAAGCCGGAGGACGGTGTCTACGAGCAGTACTTC
TRBJ2-7 | TRBV7-8 | - | few | CASSPGIAYEQYF | TGTGCCAGCAGCCCAGGAATAGCCTACGAGCAGTACTTC
TRBJ2-5 | TRBV7-2 | TRBD1 | - | CASRLTGGYETQYF | TGTGCCAGCAGACTCACAGGGGGGTACGAGACCCAGTACTTC
TRBJ2-3 | TRBV5-1 | TRBD1 | - | CASSLATGPTDTQYF | TGCGCCAGCAGCTTGGCGACAGGGCCCACAGATACGCAGTATTTT
TRBJ2-1 | TRBV28 | TRBD2 | - | CASTRREGHNEQFF | TGTGCCAGCACGAGGCGGGAGGGCCACAATGAGCAGTTCTTC
TRBJ2-5 | TRBV9 | - | - | CASSVGGFQETQYF | TGTGCCAGCAGCGTAGGCGGGTTCCAAGAGACCCAGTACTTC
TRBJ1-1 | TRBV19 | - | - | CASSTLTGMRNTEAFF | TGTGCCAGTAGTACCTTAACGGGGATGAGGAACACTGAAGCTTTCTTT
TRBJ1-3 | TRBV7-9 | - | - | CASSPGQISGNTIYF | TGTGCCAGCAGCCCCGGACAGATCTCTGGAAACACCATATATTTT
TRBJ1-1 | TRBV30 | - | - | CASNRVNTEAFF | TGTGCCTCAAACAGGGTGAACACTGAAGCTTTCTTT
TRBJ1-1 | TRBV7-3 | TRBD1 | - | CASSLQGRNTEAFF | TGTGCCAGCAGCCTACAGGGGCGGAACACTGAAGCTTTCTTT